A single sample is the source of the 23 T cell receptor beta chains below, sequenced in a study of T cells in Graves' hyperthyroidism and ophthalmopathy (dated by TCRdb to between 2017 and 2020). Libraries were made using multiplex PCR. The sequencer was an Illumina HiSeq 2000. TCR beta CDR3 regions were amplified from RNA transcripts. A first-round RT-PCR of the TCR CDR3 used the HTBI primer set with the Qiagen OneStep RT-PCR kit. TCRdb applied fastp at Q25 and MiXCR to the public reads, then kept only in-frame beta chains. Rows with a matching CDR3 protein are joined into one entry that keeps the most common DNA and genes. The sample table records about 420,000 distinct CDR3 sequences; approximately 14% of these occur just once. Of the sample, roughly 14% is held by the ten largest clones. Sample: blood. The receptors come from a young woman with Graves' hyperthyroidism.

This clonotype has at least ten counts. This chain connects TRBV27 to TRBJ2-2, with 7 nucleotides matching TRBD1. The CDR3 has 14 amino acids. Trimming took 7 bases from V and 5 from J; bases not matched to a gene: 7. The V gene's germline CDR1 is MNHEY and CDR2 SMNVEV (reference sequence). CDR3 sequence: CASTRQGGTGELFF. CDR3 in DNA: TGTGCCAGCACCCGACAGGGTGGGACCGGGGAGCTGTTTTTT.

This clonotype appeared many times. This rearrangement joins TRBV27 to TRBJ2-1, with 9 bases matching TRBD2. Per the germline V gene, CDR1 is MNHEY and CDR2 is SMNVEV (reference sequence). J lost 9 bases, V lost 5 bases, and 8 bases had no gene match. This CDR3 contains 14 residues. Here the CDR3 reads CASSQASGIFEQFF. The CDR3, as DNA: TGTGCCAGCAGTCAGGCTAGCGGGATATTTGAGCAGTTCTTC.

The rearrangement uses TRBV6-2 or TRBV6-3 and TRBJ2-3; D ambiguous. This CDR3 contains 14 residues. Germline CDR1 MNHEY, CDR2 SVGEGT. Trimming took 2 bases from V and 6 from J, leaving 12 bases between them. As DNA, the CDR3 is TGTGCCAGCAGTTACACTCCACGTCCGGATACGCAGTATTTT. This translates into CASSYTPRPDTQYF.

This clonotype has just a few counts. This chain joins TRBV27 and TRBJ2-2; unclear D gene. This CDR3 comprises 13 residues. Germline loops: CDR1 MNHEY, CDR2 SMNVEV (reference sequence). V was shortened by 8 bases and J by 5 bases, with 12 bases between the two germline ends. The chain's CDR3 is CASGLRSTGELFF. CDR3 DNA: TGTGCCAGCGGGCTCCGGTCAACCGGGGAGCTGTTTTTT.

The chain has TRBV12-3 or TRBV12-4 and TRBJ1-6, with TRBD1 as a possible D gene (5 bases). The CDR3 totals 17 residues. Trimming shortened V by 1 base and J by 4 bases, and 14 bases separated the two germline ends. In DNA form, the CDR3 reads TGTGCCAGCAGTTTAGGTTCGGGGGGTAGATATAATTCACCCCTCCACTTT. Encoded protein: CASSLGSGGRYNSPLHF.

The chain couples TRBV4-3 to TRBJ1-2; D is ambiguous. Germline V lookup: CDR1 LGHNA, CDR2 YSLEER. CDR3 size: 14 residues. V gave up 6 bases and J gave up 4 bases, with 15 bases separating them. Here the CDR3 reads CASSGGGRVYGYTF. DNA of the CDR3: TGCGCCAGCAGTGGAGGAGGCCGAGTCTATGGCTACACCTTC.

The V call is TRBV15, the J call TRBJ1-5; 9 bases map to TRBD1. CDR3 length: 14 residues. Losses at the gene ends were 6 bases for V and 1 base for J; bases not matched to a gene: 1. In germline, CDR1 is LNHNV, CDR2 YYDKDF (reference sequence). As DNA, the CDR3 is TGTGCCACCAGGGGGACAGGGAGCAATCAGCCCCAGCATTTT. Residues: CATRGTGSNQPQHF.

This clonotype was seen ten or more times. This chain uses TRBV15 with TRBJ2-1, with 8 bases lining up with TRBD1. Looked up from germline, CDR1 is LNHNV and CDR2 is YYDKDF (reference sequence). V dropped 5 bases and J dropped 2; count of bases not matched to a gene: 5. The CDR3 covers 15 residues. In DNA, the CDR3 is TGTGCCACCAGCCTACAGGGGGAACCCTACAATGAGCAGTTCTTC. Translated: CATSLQGEPYNEQFF.

The chain carries TRBV19 and TRBJ2-7; TRBD2 matches at 11 bases. Germline CDR1 reads LNHDA; CDR2 reads SQIVND (reference sequence). The CDR3 is 20 residues long. The V and J ends lost 3 bases and 7 bases, in that order; junction bases with no gene match: 23. CDR3 protein: CASSIRHVDKLAGVSGEQYF. The CDR3 nucleotides are TGTGCCAGTAGTATCCGCCATGTCGACAAACTAGCGGGAGTATCGGGGGAGCAGTACTTC. The whole variable domain, filled in from reference TRBV19 and TRBJ2-7, reads DGGITQSPKYLFRKEGQNVTLSCEQNLNHDAMYWYRQDPGQGLRLIYYSQIVNDFQKGDIAEGYSVSREKKESFPLTVTSAQKNPTAFYLCASSIRHVDKLAGVSGEQYFGPGTRLTVT.

This chain connects TRBV20-1 to TRBJ1-2; unclear D gene. Germline V CDR1 and CDR2: DFQATT, SNEGSKA (reference sequence). There are 18 residues in the CDR3. Trimming cost V 2 bases and J 2 bases, with 24 bases left between them. The CDR3 here is CSARHIPDSRHVNYGYTF. In DNA form, the CDR3 reads TGCAGTGCTAGACACATTCCGGACTCCCGGCACGTCAACTATGGCTACACCTTC.

The sample holds many counts of this clonotype. The chain couples TRBV5-5 to TRBJ2-1; no firm D call. V lost 5 bases and J 0 bases, leaving 12 bases between the germline ends. There are 15 residues in the CDR3. Germline V CDR1 and CDR2: SGHKS, YYEKEE (reference sequence). The CDR3 sequence: CASRFSYISYNEQFF. CDR3 DNA sequence: TGTGCCAGCAGATTCTCATACATCTCCTACAATGAGCAGTTCTTC.

V is TRBV20-1 and J is TRBJ2-7; 9 bases map to TRBD1. The ends lost 8 bases at V and 4 bases at J; junction bases unmatched: 15. The CDR3 has 15 amino acids. Germline CDR1 reads DFQATT; CDR2 reads SNEGSKA (reference sequence). The CDR3: CSSLNQQGARYEQYF. The CDR3 region has the DNA TGCAGTTCGTTAAACCAACAGGGGGCCAGGTACGAGCAGTACTTC.

The chain links TRBV15 to TRBJ2-5; 7 bases line up with TRBD1. The CDR3 length is 13 residues. Trimming cost V 5 bases and J 2 bases; bases outside gene matches: 2. The germline gives CDR1 LNHNV, CDR2 YYDKDF (reference sequence). Written as DNA, the CDR3 is TGTGCCACCAGCGGGGGACAGCAAGAGACCCAGTACTTC. Encoded protein: CATSGGQQETQYF.

This clonotype occurred many times. This chain uses TRBV2 with TRBJ2-1; D is tentatively TRBD1 or TRBD2 (6 bases each). Germline CDR1 is SNHLY and CDR2 is FYNNEI. This CDR3 spans 14 amino acids. The V and J ends lost 8 bases and 9 bases respectively, with 20 bases between them. The CDR3 DNA sequence: TGTGCCAGCCGGACGGGCCTCGGAGGGGGTGAGCAGTTCTTC. This codes for CASRTGLGGGEQFF.

This clonotype was seen repeatedly, ten times or more. The rearrangement uses TRBV18 and TRBJ2-7, with 8 nucleotides matching TRBD1. The V segment lost 3 bases and the J segment 6 bases; nucleotides outside the gene matches: 7. This CDR3 is built from 14 residues. Germline CDR1 reads KGHSH; CDR2 reads LQKENI. The CDR3 nucleotides read TGTGCCAGCTCACCTGGACAGGGTATCGGCGAGCAGTACTTC. This encodes CASSPGQGIGEQYF.

This clonotype was observed a few times. This rearrangement joins TRBV6-1 to TRBJ2-2; D gene unclear. V was trimmed by 2 bases and J by 0 bases, leaving 10 bases between them. The CDR3 is made up of 16 amino acids. Germline-derived CDR1 and CDR2 are MNHNS and SASEGT. The CDR3, as DNA: TGTGCCAGCAGTGAATTCGAACTAACGAACACCGGGGAGCTGTTTTTT. It translates to CASSEFELTNTGELFF.

This clonotype was counted between two and nine times. J is TRBJ1-5 and V is TRBV6-1; D call uncertain. The germline gives CDR1 MNHNS, CDR2 SASEGT. The ends were cut back, 7 bases at V and 7 bases at J, with 11 bases in the middle. The CDR3 is made up of 12 amino acids. The CDR3 sequence is CASNLGNQPQHF. CDR3 sequence (DNA): TGTGCCAGCAATCTCGGGAACCAGCCCCAGCATTTT.

This clonotype was observed at least ten times. The chain carries TRBV27 and TRBJ2-2; unclear D gene. The CDR3 runs 13 residues. Between the trimmed V and J ends, which lost 3 bases and 4 bases, there was a span of 6 bases. Germline V gives CDR1 MNHEY, CDR2 SMNVEV (reference sequence). CDR3 coding DNA: TGTGCCAGCAGTTTCAGACTCACCGGGGAGCTGTTTTTT. This gives the protein CASSFRLTGELFF.

This clonotype has just a few counts. This sequence joins TRBV10-3 and TRBJ1-4; maybe TRBD1 (5 bases). V was shortened by 2 bases and J by 3 bases, with 10 bases between the two germline ends. In germline, CDR1 is ENHRY, CDR2 SYGVKD. The CDR3 has 15 amino acids. In DNA form, the CDR3 reads TGTGCCATCAGTGAGAAGACAGCATCTAATGAAAAACTGTTTTTT. It translates to CAISEKTASNEKLFF.

The chain joins TRBV7-2 to TRBJ2-5, with 9 positions matching TRBD2. This CDR3 has 16 residues. Germline CDR1 SGHTA, CDR2 FQGNSA. V dropped 4 bases and J dropped 1; count of bases not matched to a gene: 7. The DNA for the CDR3 is TGTGCCAGCAGCTCCTTTAGCGGGGGCCCCCAAGAGACCCAGTACTTC. Residues: CASSSFSGGPQETQYF.

The chain is built from TRBV20-1 and TRBJ2-5, with 11 bases aligning to TRBD2. CDR3 length: 17 amino acids. CDR1 and CDR2 (germline): DFQATT, SNEGSKA (reference sequence). After removal of 4 bases from V and 4 bases from J, the junction contained 14 bases not matched to a gene. In nucleotides, the CDR3 is TGCAGTGCTAAGAACCCCCTGACTAGCGGGATGGGAGAGACCCAGTACTTC. It translates to CSAKNPLTSGMGETQYF.

Ten or more counts support this clonotype. The CDR3 loop reads CASSLRTGVRYNEQFF. CDR3 in DNA: TGTGCCAGCAGCTTGAGAACGGGGGTAAGGTACAATGAGCAGTTCTTC. This rearrangement joins TRBV5-8 to TRBJ2-1, with TRBD2 as a possible D gene (6 bases). Trimming cost V 1 base and J 4 bases, with 15 bases left between them. In germline, CDR1 is SGHTS, CDR2 YDEGEE. This CDR3 has 16 residues.

This clonotype was seen repeatedly, ten times or more. The V call is TRBV7-9, the J call TRBJ1-5; maybe TRBD1 (5 bases). The CDR3 has 13 residues. The V end lost 5 bases, the J end lost 9 bases, and 14 bases lay between the germline ends. Germline lookup yields CDR1 SEHNR and CDR2 FQNEAQ (reference sequence). CDR3 sequence: CASSERGWGPQHF. DNA for the CDR3: TGTGCCAGCAGCGAACGGGGGTGGGGGCCCCAGCATTTT.